This T cell receptor (beta chain) was identified in a study of cytomegalovirus exposure and HLA in healthy donors. Details on this clone: Its antigen is currently unknown. One junction end does not reproduce the germline sequence, and a read error may be involved.

The PCR contained 60 Vbeta and 13 Jbeta primers. Produced via immunoSEQ multiplex PCR; TCRdb's table is partial and in-frame only. The table shows about 160,000 clones, with approximately 85% occurring only once. Study conclusions and caveats: A few of the chains that were CMV-associated were confirmed in vitro to be specific for CMV antigens. Further analysis was carried out later, and it showed several of the most significant clusters appearing linked to common viral pathogens. The study found most TCR sequences rare, yet found some public TCRs in many donors. Association of a missense DCLRE1C variant with TCR beta V- and J-gene trimming was reported in a later analysis.

CDR3 length equals 14 residues. Germline CDR1 is SGHTA and CDR2 is FQGNSA. The sequenced sample was PBMCs. The TCR sequence derives from a man aged 18 to 29 in good health and CMV-seropositive. This chain links TRBV7-2 with TRBJ1-6; D remains ambiguous. The CDR3 DNA follows: TGTGCCAGCAGCTTAGGGGTCGGGGATTCACCCCACCACTTT. Residues: CASSLGVGDSPHHF.